The sequence of this T cell receptor (beta chain) was determined in a study of molecular identifiers for immune sequencing clone quantification. Note on this clonotype: Antigen specificity is unknown. The junction shows a germline mismatch at one end, possibly a read error.

Study results and limitations: Jurkat TCR RNA from one cell was spiked into around 1 million naive cells, and it was reportedly detectable there.

Via MiXCR, TCRdb re-called the PCR reads, giving one row per CDR3 protein. Of about half a million distinct CDR3 sequences listed, roughly 26% are singletons. It was from 20,000 to 1,000,000 sorted cells, with 10%, 30% or 50% RNA, that naive CD8 libraries came. Sorting recovered naive CD8 T cells on a CD8+CD4-CCR7+CD45RA+ profile. Germline V gene sequence: CDR1 LNHDA, CDR2 SQIVND (reference sequence). The CDR3 has 14 residues. The source of this sequence is a human donor in good health. Some libraries in this study had Jurkat cell RNA spiked in. This chain links TRBV19 with TRBJ1-1; D gene ambiguous. The specimen sequenced was naive CD8+ T cells from blood, with Jurkat cell RNA spiked in. Subset described: FACS-sorted CD8+CD4-CCR7+CD45RA+ naive T cells. The CDR3: CASSHRTDYTEAFF. Here the CDR3 DNA reads TGTGCCAGTAGTCACCGGACGGATTACACTGAGGCTTTCTTT.